This is a list of T cell receptor beta chains from one sample in a study of cytomegalovirus exposure and HLA in healthy donors. Sequencing used immunoSEQ multiplex PCR; TCRdb keeps in-frame clones, though not all of them. This sample has around 210,000 clones; roughly three quarters occur once, and the top ten carry approximately 1.5%. Sequencing was done on a sample of PBMCs. Receptors were obtained from a middle-aged man in good health and CMV-seronegative. The CDR3 runs from the conserved cysteine through the conserved F or W. Each record gives: clone size, J gene, V gene, D gene, CDR3 DNA, CDR3 protein. A D gene is named only where the DNA matches it firmly. A row's size may be missing; if present it is once, few, many or a size class.

.	TRBJ1-1	TRBV19	.	TGTGCCAGTACCCCACAGGTCATGAACACTGAAGCTTTCTTT	CASTPQVMNTEAFF
.	TRBJ1-1	TRBV30	TRBD1	TGTGCCTCATCGACAGGGTTTGTGAACGCTGAAGCTTTCTTT	CASSTGFVNAEAFF
.	TRBJ1-1	TRBV25-1	TRBD1	TGTGCCAGCAGAGGGACAGGGCTTGTGACTGAAGCTTTCTTT	CASRGTGLVTEAFF
.	TRBJ2-7	TRBV28	TRBD2	TGTGCCAGCAGTTCCCGTTTCGGCGGGAGATCCGAGCAGTACTTC	CASSSRFGGRSEQYF
few	TRBJ2-5	TRBV7-9	.	TGTGCCAGCAGCTTAGGTGCCAGGGCAGTCCAAGAGACCCAGTACTTC	CASSLGARAVQETQYF
few	TRBJ2-2	TRBV5-4	TRBD1	TGTGCCAGCAGCAACAGGGGATTGGACGGGGAGCTGTTTTTT	CASSNRGLDGELFF
.	TRBJ1-2	TRBV5-1	TRBD1	TGCGCCAGCAGCCGGGGACAGTTCTATGGCTACACCTTC	CASSRGQFYGYTF
.	TRBJ1-1	TRBV11-1	.	TGTGCCAGCAGCTTAATCCAGGGATCTAGGAACACTGAAGCTTTCTTT	CASSLIQGSRNTEAFF
.	TRBJ1-5	TRBV27	.	TGTGCCAGCCGACACTTAAATCAGCCCCAGCATTTT	CASRHLNQPQHF
.	TRBJ1-4	TRBV5-1	TRBD1	TGCGCCAGCAGCTCCGGGGGGACAGGGACTGAAAAACTGTTTTTT	CASSSGGTGTEKLFF
.	TRBJ2-7	TRBV18	.	TGTGCCAGCTCACCAAACCGGGACTACGAGCAGTACTTC	CASSPNRDYEQYF
.	TRBJ2-7	TRBV7-2	.	TGTGCCAGCAGCCGGCGGGTTCCGAACTACGAGCAGTACTTC	CASSRRVPNYEQYF
.	TRBJ2-5	TRBV5-4	TRBD1	TGTGCCAGCAGCCAAACGGGACAGCAAGAGACCCAGTACTTC	CASSQTGQQETQYF
.	TRBJ2-3	TRBV27	.	TGTGCCAGCAGTTCACACAGCACAGATACGCAGTATTTT	CASSSHSTDTQYF
.	TRBJ2-2	TRBV2	TRBD2	TGTGCCAGCAGCCGACTAGCGGGAAGGAACACCGGGGAGCTGTTTTTT	CASSRLAGRNTGELFF
.	TRBJ2-4	TRBV7-9	.	TGTGCCAGCAGCTTCTCTACAGGGATTACCCCTTTAGCCAAAAACATTCAGTACTTC	CASSFSTGITPLAKNIQYF
.	TRBJ2-7	TRBV28	TRBD1	TGTGCCAGCAGCTCCCCGGGCGTGGGACAGGGGTCTAACGAGCAGTACTTC	CASSSPGVGQGSNEQYF
.	TRBJ1-6	TRBV18	TRBD1	TGTGCCAGCTCACGGGACAGGGAGAATTCACCCCTCCACTTT	CASSRDRENSPLHF
.	TRBJ2-7	TRBV5-6	.	TGTGCCAGCAGCTTGAGTCTATACGAGCAGTACTTC	CASSLSLYEQYF
.	TRBJ2-5	TRBV5-1	TRBD2	TGCGCCAGCAGCTTAGGGACTATACGCGAGACCCAGTACTTC	CASSLGTIRETQYF
.	TRBJ2-7	TRBV28	TRBD1	TGTGCCAGCAGTCCAGGGACAGTTAAGACCTACGAGCAGTACTTC	CASSPGTVKTYEQYF
.	TRBJ1-1	TRBV7-9	.	TGTGCCAGCAGCTTCCCTACGGGGAAAACTGAAGCTTTCTTT	CASSFPTGKTEAFF
.	TRBJ2-5	TRBV2	.	TGTGCCAGCAGTCCCCGGACAGTAGAGGTCCAGTACTTC	CASSPRTVEVQYF
.	TRBJ2-1	TRBV7-8	TRBD2	TGTGCCAGCAGCCCAAGGGCGGGAGGGCCCTACAATGAGCAGTTCTTC	CASSPRAGGPYNEQFF
.	TRBJ2-7	TRBV29-1	TRBD1	TGCAGCGTACAGGGGACCCCCTACGAGCAGTACTTC	CSVQGTPYEQYF
.	TRBJ1-1	TRBV5-1	.	TGCGCCAGCAGCTTGGACCCGAAAGGGGGCACTGAAGCTTTCTTT	CASSLDPKGGTEAFF
.	TRBJ1-2	TRBV7-9	TRBD1	TGTGCCAGCAGTCTCGGACGGACAGGAGGCTACACCTTC	CASSLGRTGGYTF
.	TRBJ1-2	TRBV5-6	TRBD1	TGTGCCAGCAGCCCTACGACAGGGGGGTATGGCTACACCTTC	CASSPTTGGYGYTF
.	TRBJ2-1	TRBV12-5	TRBD1	TGTGCTAGCCGGGACAGGGACTACAATGAGCAGTTCTTC	CASRDRDYNEQFF
.	TRBJ2-7	TRBV20-1	TRBD2	TGCAGTGCTTTGGGAGGGCACGAGCAGTACTTC	CSALGGHEQYF
.	TRBJ2-7	TRBV27	TRBD2	TGTGCCAGCAGGACTAGCGGGAGGCCCTACGAGCAGTACTTC	CASRTSGRPYEQYF
.	TRBJ1-5	TRBV19	TRBD1	TGTGCCAGTAGTGCAGGGGGAGGAAGCAATCAGCCCCAGCATTTT	CASSAGGGSNQPQHF
.	TRBJ2-1	TRBV7-2	TRBD2	TGTGCCAGCAGCTTAGATGGCGGGAGCTCCTACAATGAGCAGTTCTTC	CASSLDGGSSYNEQFF
once	TRBJ2-1	TRBV9	TRBD2	TGTGCCAGCAGCGAGGGACTAGCGGAGAGCTCCTACAATGAGCAGTTCTTC	CASSEGLAESSYNEQFF
.	TRBJ2-7	TRBV4-1	.	TGCGCCAGCAGCCAAGATCCTGGGAGCTCCTACGAGCAGTACTTC	CASSQDPGSSYEQYF
.	TRBJ1-1	TRBV5-6	.	TGTGCCAGCAGCTTGGAAGGGGGTGGTATGAACACTGAAGCTTTCTTT	CASSLEGGGMNTEAFF
.	TRBJ2-1	TRBV5-4	.	TGTGCCAGCAGCCCGACAGTGACTGTTGGTAATGAGCAGTTCTTC	CASSPTVTVGNEQFF
.	TRBJ2-6	TRBV7-2	.	TGTGCCAGCAGCTTCGGAGGCCCTGGGGCCAACGTCCTGACTTTC	CASSFGGPGANVLTF
few	TRBJ1-5	TRBV6-1	.	TGTGCCAGCAGCCCGGGGGGGGAGGTTCACCAGCCCCAGCATTTT	CASSPGGEVHQPQHF
.	TRBJ2-2	TRBV19	.	TGTGCCAGTAGTACGGGACAGAACACCGGGGAGCTGTTTTTT	CASSTGQNTGELFF
.	TRBJ2-3	TRBV28	.	TGTGCCAGCAGTTTAAGCAGGGGGGATAGAGCAGATACGCAGTATTTT	CASSLSRGDRADTQYF
.	TRBJ2-5	TRBV28	.	TGTGCCAGCACCTTTGGGGGGAGACAAGAGACCCAGTACTTC	CASTFGGRQETQYF
.	TRBJ2-7	TRBV5-1	TRBD1	TGCGCCAGCAGCTGGACTCCCCGGGACAGCACCTACGAGCAGTACTTC	CASSWTPRDSTYEQYF
few	TRBJ1-2	TRBV28	TRBD1	TGTGCCAGCAGTTCAGGGGGAACTAACTATGGCTACACCTTC	CASSSGGTNYGYTF
.	TRBJ2-4	TRBV2	.	TGTGCCAGCAGGGACAGAAACATTCAGTACTTC	CASRDRNIQYF
.	TRBJ1-5	TRBV6-1	.	TGTGCCAGCAGTGAAGCGATCAAGAGGCCCCACCATCAGCCCCAGCATTTT	CASSEAIKRPHHQPQHF
.	TRBJ2-7	TRBV18	TRBD2	TGTGCCAGCTCACCGGAGACTAGCGGTATAGACGAGCAGTACTTC	CASSPETSGIDEQYF
.	TRBJ2-7	TRBV10-3	.	TGTGCCAGCAGTTACTCGTTAGATGCTCTTGAGCAGTACTTC	CASSYSLDALEQYF
.	TRBJ2-6	TRBV7-9	TRBD2	TGTGCCAGCAGCTTCCTAGCGGGAGCTGGGGCCAACGTCCTGACTTTC	CASSFLAGAGANVLTF
.	TRBJ2-7	TRBV11-2	TRBD1	TGTGCCAGCAGCCAGTTGGCCGGGACAGGGGCCTACGAGCAGTACTTC	CASSQLAGTGAYEQYF
.	TRBJ2-1	TRBV5-1	TRBD2	TGCGCCAGCAGCGGGGGGGCTAGCGGGAGGTCTGAGCAGTTCTTC	CASSGGASGRSEQFF
.	TRBJ2-1	TRBV27	.	TGTGCCAGCAGTCAATACCAGACAGGAAATGAGCAGTTCTTC	CASSQYQTGNEQFF
once	TRBJ2-1	TRBV30	.	TGTGCCTGGAGTGTACGCGTGGGAGTTGGCAATGAGCAGTTCTTC	CAWSVRVGVGNEQFF
.	TRBJ2-5	TRBV7-9	TRBD1	TGTGCCAGCAGGGGGGACAGGGGAGGACGGGAGACCCAGTACTTC	CASRGDRGGRETQYF
.	TRBJ1-4	TRBV6-5	TRBD1	TGTGCCAGCAGTAACAGGGGGTCTAATGAAAAACTGTTTTTT	CASSNRGSNEKLFF
.	TRBJ2-7	TRBV11-2	.	TGTGCCAGCAGCTTAGGAATCCGTGGGAGATTCAGCGACGAGCAGTACTTC	CASSLGIRGRFSDEQYF
once	TRBJ2-2	TRBV7-3	.	TGTGCCAGCAGTCCCAGAACCGGGGAGCTGTTTTTT	CASSPRTGELFF